Following are 25 T cell receptor beta chains from one sample sequenced in a study of T-cell memory formation after mild COVID-19. TCRdb reprocessed the 5' RACE reads via MiXCR and lists one record per CDR3 protein. The sample records just under 150,000 distinct CDR3 sequences, roughly a fifth being singletons. What was sequenced was PBMCs or a T cell subset sorted from them (not recorded which). Every receptor here comes from an adult woman who had mild COVID-19 (a few samples of this study predate the infection). Cell type and time point are not known.

The chain links TRBV7-6 to TRBJ2-1, with 8 bases fitting TRBD2. The CDR3 runs to 13 residues. Germline CDR1 and CDR2: SGHVS and FNYEAQ. Trimming cost V 7 bases and J 9 bases; bases outside gene matches: 8. This chain's CDR3 is CASKGREVGEQFF. In nucleotides, the CDR3 is TGTGCCAGCAAAGGGCGGGAGGTTGGTGAGCAGTTCTTC.

This rearrangement joins TRBV5-1 to TRBJ1-1; D may be TRBD1 (6 bases). V lost 0 bases and J 3 bases, leaving 15 bases between the germline ends. The germline V gene has CDR1 SGHRS and CDR2 YFSETQ. The CDR3 is 16 amino acids. The CDR3 DNA is TGCGCCAGCAGCTTGGGTCACAGGGATACGGACACTGAAGCTTTCTTT. Its translation is CASSLGHRDTDTEAFF.

This sequence joins TRBV7-2 and TRBJ2-3; D assignment may be TRBD1 or TRBD2 (6 bases each). CDR1 is SGHTA, CDR2 FQGNSA, per germline. V was clipped by 0 bases and J by 6 bases, with 10 bases between them. The CDR3 covers 14 residues. The CDR3 spells CASSLAQGRDTQYF. CDR3 in DNA: TGTGCCAGCAGCTTAGCCCAGGGGAGGGATACGCAGTATTTT.

The chain is built from TRBV24-1 and TRBJ2-3; D is possibly TRBD2 (5 bases). This CDR3 region has 13 residues. The germline CDR1 and CDR2 sequences are KGHDR and SFDVKD. Trimming shortened V by 4 bases and J by 6 bases, and 10 bases separated the two germline ends. Written as DNA, the CDR3 is TGTGCCACCAGTGACCCGCGGGCCGATACGCAGTATTTT. It codes for CATSDPRADTQYF.

There are a few counts of this clonotype. This chain joins TRBV7-9 and TRBJ2-7; 10 bases map to TRBD2. CDR1 and CDR2 from the germline V gene are SEHNR and FQNEAQ (reference sequence). V lost 6 bases, J lost 5 bases, and 7 bases stayed unmatched. The CDR3 spans 14 residues. Here the CDR3 reads CASRPSGSDHEQYF. The CDR3, as DNA: TGTGCCAGCAGACCTAGCGGGAGTGACCACGAGCAGTACTTC.

The V call is TRBV4-2, the J call TRBJ2-1, with no clear D. Germline V gene lookup returns CDR1 LGHNA and CDR2 YNFKEQ. The CDR3 loop spans 14 amino acids. V was cut by 0 bases and J by 7 bases, with 10 bases left in between. The CDR3 coding sequence is TGTGCCAGCAGCCAAGATTACGCCCGTAATGAGCAGTTCTTC. Its protein is CASSQDYARNEQFF.

This clonotype was counted a few times. This chain links TRBV20-1 with TRBJ1-2; D not certain. Germline assignment: CDR1 DFQATT and CDR2 SNEGSKA (reference sequence). V lost 0 bases and J lost 5, with 19 bases in between. The CDR3 runs 16 residues. CDR3 bases: TGCAGTGCTAGAGATCGTACCACTGGGAGTCTTTATGGCTACACCTTC. It codes for CSARDRTTGSLYGYTF.

This sequence joins TRBV12-3 or TRBV12-4 and TRBJ1-2, with a possible D match to TRBD1 (5 bases). V lost 3 bases, J lost 7 bases, and 12 bases lay in between. The CDR3 length is 13 residues. The CDR3 is CASSFDSSSGYTF. CDR3 bases: TGTGCCAGCAGTTTCGACAGCTCTTCTGGCTACACCTTC.

This clonotype was detected a few times. The gene calls are TRBV19 and TRBJ2-7; 9 nucleotides align to TRBD2. The J segment lost 0 bases and the V segment lost 3 bases, leaving 9 bases of the junction unmatched. CDR3 length: 17 residues. CDR1 and CDR2 (germline): LNHDA, SQIVND (reference sequence). The CDR3, as DNA: TGTGCCAGTAGTATCACCTTAAGCGGGAGGAGCTCCTACGAGCAGTACTTC. It encodes CASSITLSGRSSYEQYF.

There are a few counts of this clonotype. The V and J genes are TRBV5-1 and TRBJ2-2; no firm D call. V gave up 4 bases and J gave up 4 bases, with 11 bases separating them. The CDR3 sequence is 14 residues long. In germline, CDR1 is SGHRS, CDR2 YFSETQ. The CDR3 region is CASSGSRITGELFF. DNA for the CDR3: TGCGCCAGCAGCGGTTCGCGGATCACCGGGGAGCTGTTTTTT.

This clonotype was seen a few times. The chain recombines TRBV15 with TRBJ2-3; 7 bases map to TRBD2. Per germline, CDR1 LNHNV and CDR2 YYDKDF (reference sequence). Trimming took 0 bases from V and 6 from J; bases not matched to a gene: 6. CDR3 length: 15 residues. CDR3 residues: CATSRDHGGSDTQYF. Written as DNA, the CDR3 is TGTGCCACCAGCAGAGATCACGGGGGGTCGGATACGCAGTATTTT.

The chain combines TRBV30 with TRBJ2-2; no firm D call. The germline CDR1 and CDR2 sequences are GTSNPN and SVGIG (reference sequence). The CDR3 loop spans 13 amino acids. V shed 4 bases and J shed 3 bases, with 9 bases lying between them. The CDR3 DNA follows: TGTGCCTGGACCCGGCCAGACACCGGGGAGCTGTTTTTT. It yields the protein CAWTRPDTGELFF.

This clonotype has more than one count but fewer than ten. The rearrangement uses TRBV7-2 and TRBJ2-1; no clear D. This CDR3 spans 15 amino acids. V lost 0 bases and J 1 base, leaving 7 bases between the germline ends. The germline V gene has CDR1 SGHTA and CDR2 FQGNSA. The CDR3: CASSLASPSYNEQFF. The CDR3, as DNA: TGTGCCAGCAGCTTAGCGAGTCCGTCCTACAATGAGCAGTTCTTC.

As DNA, the CDR3 is TGTGCCAGCAGTGACAGGAGGCTGGAGACCCAGTACTTC. Encoded protein: CASSDRRLETQYF. The genes are TRBV2 and TRBJ2-5, with D tentatively TRBD2 (5 bases). Germline V lookup: CDR1 SNHLY, CDR2 FYNNEI. This CDR3 region has 13 residues. V was shortened by 3 bases and J by 5 bases, with 10 bases between the two germline ends.

The chain uses TRBV7-2 and TRBJ2-4; tentative D call: TRBD1 (7 bases). Trimming took off 5 bases at V and 0 bases at J, with 14 bases between the two ends. CDR1 and CDR2 from the germline V gene are SGHTA and FQGNSA. The CDR3 contains 16 residues. CDR3 bases: TGTGCCAGCAGCCGCGGGACAGTCGTAGCCAAAAACATTCAGTACTTC. This codes for CASSRGTVVAKNIQYF.

The chain has TRBV3-1 and TRBJ2-7; D is uncertain. Per germline, CDR1 LGHDT and CDR2 YNNKEL (reference sequence). This CDR3 contains 15 residues. V lost 2 bases and J lost 1, with 12 bases in between. The CDR3 DNA is TGTGCCAGCAGCCAACAGCAGGTTTCATCCTACGAGCAGTACTTC. Translating gives CASSQQQVSSYEQYF.

The chain joins TRBV12-3 or TRBV12-4 to TRBJ2-3; 11 bases are a match to TRBD2. V lost 4 bases to trimming and J lost 1 base; unmatched junction nucleotides: 4. CDR3 size: 16 residues. CDR3 sequence reads: CASSWGLAAGTDTQYF. CDR3 in DNA: TGTGCCAGCAGTTGGGGACTAGCGGCGGGCACAGATACGCAGTATTTT.

This clonotype has ten or more counts. This chain connects TRBV12-3 or TRBV12-4 to TRBJ2-1; 12 bases match TRBD2. The CDR3 runs to 15 residues. The trim removed 5 bases at V and 2 bases at J, leaving 1 base unmatched. The CDR3, as DNA: TGTGCCAGCAGTCGGACTAGCGGGACCTACAATGAGCAGTTCTTC. It codes for CASSRTSGTYNEQFF.

Concerning this clonotype: Its ends do not fully match the called genes, so a read error is possible. The rearrangement uses TRBV2 and TRBJ2-1; 8 bases align to TRBD2. The CDR3 is made up of 13 amino acids. CDR1 and CDR2 from the germline V gene are SNHLY and FYNNEI. This CDR3 is CASGTGLGNEQLF. The CDR3 nucleotides are TGTGCCAGCGGAACGGGACTAGGCAATGAGCAGTTATTC. The whole variable domain, filled in from reference TRBV2 and TRBJ2-1, reads EPEVTQTPSHQVTQMGQEVILRCVPISNHLYFYWYRQILGQKVEFLVSFYNNEISEKSEIFDDQFSVERPDGSNFTLKIRSTKLEDSAMYFCASGTGLGNEQLFGPGTRLTVL.

This clonotype showed up just once. This rearrangement joins TRBV9 to TRBJ2-1; possible D gene TRBD2, 5 bases. With 4 bases removed from V and 6 bases from J, the gap between germline ends came to 14 bases. The CDR3 has 14 amino acids. Germline V lookup: CDR1 SGDLS, CDR2 YYNGEE. The CDR3 nucleotides read TGTGCCAGCAGCCCCCGTTCCGAGGGCAATGAGCAGTTCTTC. Protein product: CASSPRSEGNEQFF.

The V call is TRBV12-3 or TRBV12-4, the J call TRBJ1-1; D gene unclear. V shed 5 bases and J shed 1 base, with 11 bases lying between them. The CDR3 has 14 residues. The CDR3 region is CASSPARQNTEAFF. The CDR3 coding sequence is TGTGCCAGCAGTCCCGCTAGGCAGAACACTGAAGCTTTCTTT.

The table lists this clonotype with a count of one. The V and J genes are TRBV7-2 and TRBJ2-3, with 12 bases lining up with TRBD2. Looked up from germline, CDR1 is SGHTA and CDR2 is FQGNSA. With 10 bases clipped from V and 7 bases from J, the junction kept 9 bases outside the gene matches. The CDR3 spans 14 residues. The CDR3: CAIRLAGALHTQYF. The CDR3 DNA reads as TGTGCCATCCGACTAGCGGGGGCCCTCCATACGCAGTATTTT.

This clonotype was seen only a few times. The V gene is TRBV11-2, the J gene TRBJ2-3; 10 bases align to TRBD2. V gave up 5 bases and J gave up 3 bases; unmatched junction bases: 8. The CDR3 loop spans 16 amino acids. Germline V CDR1 and CDR2: SGHAT, FQNNGV. The CDR3 DNA sequence: TGTGCCAGCAGCCCGTGGGCTAGCGGGAGTACAGATACGCAGTATTTT. Protein product: CASSPWASGSTDTQYF.

This clonotype was seen only a few times. This chain links TRBV9 with TRBJ2-5, with 10 positions matching TRBD1. Germline CDR1 is SGDLS and CDR2 is YYNGEE. CDR3 size: 16 residues. Germline trimming cut 1 base from V and 2 bases from J; bases unmatched to any gene: 5. The CDR3 is CASSVRQGAVQETQYF. CDR3 sequence (DNA): TGTGCCAGCAGCGTACGACAGGGGGCGGTTCAAGAGACCCAGTACTTC.

The chain has TRBV9 and TRBJ1-1; no reliable D call. Trimming pared 5 bases from V and 1 base from J, leaving 9 bases between. Germline V CDR1 and CDR2: SGDLS, YYNGEE. The CDR3 consists of 13 residues. Written as DNA, the CDR3 is TGTGCCAGCAGTGCAATGGGGAACACTGAAGCTTTCTTT. The encoded protein is CASSAMGNTEAFF.